This T cell receptor beta chain was observed in a study of blood T cell repertoires in COVID-19. The overall study: Whether acute or convalescent, the COVID-19 samples came from the United States, Italy and Spain.

The authors' processing: Estimates of nucleated cell counts were drawn from the amplification of reference gene primers. The data were produced by immunoSEQ multiplex PCR, yet TCRdb's version contains in-frame clones alone and is incomplete. From that table come the V and J calls and clone size; the DNA was used to work out D and trimming. The top ten hold 2% to 3% of the sample, which has more than 100,000 clones, 87% seen once. The TCR comes from a man in his fifties or sixties with active COVID-19. Sequenced sample: peripheral blood.

The CDR3 loop is CASSQLRTGSEQYF. The CDR3 DNA reads as TGTGCCAGCAGCCAACTTCGAACTGGTTCCGAGCAGTACTTC. This chain joins TRBV3-1 (or the pseudogene TRBV3-2) and TRBJ2-7; D unclear. CDR1 and CDR2 from the germline V gene are LGHDT and YNNKEL (reference sequence). V gave up 2 bases and J gave up 6 bases, with 14 bases separating them. This CDR3 spans 14 amino acids.